The present entry profiles one T cell receptor (beta chain) with its context. Its matching antigen is unknown. Trimming removed 8 bases from V and 0 bases from J, with 13 bases in between. Germline V gives CDR1 SNHLY, CDR2 FYNNEI. The CDR3 contains 14 residues. This record belongs to a study of blood T cells in healthy people across ages. With a J-beta primer mix and a sample-barcoded 5' primer, a second PCR ran about 7 to 12 cycles. All samples gave at least 2.5 million CDR3-containing paired-end reads. TCRdb ran MiXCR on the 5' RACE reads and lists one entry per CDR3 protein. The data hold 1.8 million or so distinct CDR3 sequences, with 35% to 50% observed a single time. Per sample, at least 5 micrograms of total RNA were extracted. The study, taken as a whole, reports: Diversity was higher, and naive CD4+ cells more numerous, in long-lived donors than in aged donors.

The chain carries TRBV2 and TRBJ2-5; no clear D gene. The sample taken for sequencing was blood. The receptor comes from a human donor in good health. CDR3: CASFFRANQETQYF. CDR3 coding DNA: TGTGCCAGCTTCTTCCGGGCTAACCAAGAGACCCAGTACTTC.